This T cell receptor (beta chain) stems from a study of blood T cell repertoires in COVID-19. Looking at the study overall: Sample material is recorded as cDNA or gDNA derived from T cells, B-cell-depleted T cells, or PBMCs.

Participants' own reports of clinical history determined their cohort assignment. Profiling relied on immunoSEQ multiplex PCR, and the TCRdb table lists in-frame clones only, not all of them. The table includes 250,000 to 350,000 clones, 92% detected once. The germline V gene encodes CDR1 MNHNS and CDR2 SASEGT. V lost 2 bases and J 3 bases, leaving 13 bases between the germline ends. CDR3 length equals 15 residues. Sequences were obtained from PBMCs or T cells enriched from blood (not recorded which). This chain links TRBV6-1 with TRBJ1-2; D is uncertain. This TCR derives from a woman between 25 and 40 years old who had recovered from COVID-19. CDR3 region: CASSEYTDNYYGYTF. DNA of the CDR3: TGTGCCAGCAGTGAATATACCGACAATTACTATGGCTACACCTTC.